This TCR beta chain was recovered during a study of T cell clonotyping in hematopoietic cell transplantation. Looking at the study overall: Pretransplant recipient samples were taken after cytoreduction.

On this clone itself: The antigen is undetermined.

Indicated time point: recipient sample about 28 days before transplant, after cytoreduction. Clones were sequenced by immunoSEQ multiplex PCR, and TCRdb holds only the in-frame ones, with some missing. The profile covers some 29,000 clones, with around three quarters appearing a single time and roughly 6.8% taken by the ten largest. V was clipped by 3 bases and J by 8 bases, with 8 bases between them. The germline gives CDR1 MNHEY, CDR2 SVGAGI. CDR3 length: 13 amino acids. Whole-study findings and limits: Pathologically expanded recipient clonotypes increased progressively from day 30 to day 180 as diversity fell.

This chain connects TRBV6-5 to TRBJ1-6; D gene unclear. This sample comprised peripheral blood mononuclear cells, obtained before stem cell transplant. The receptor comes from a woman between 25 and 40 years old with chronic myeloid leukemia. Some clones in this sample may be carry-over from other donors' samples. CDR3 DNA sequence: TGTGCCAGCAGTTATACGTTGGATTCACCCCTCCACTTT. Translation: CASSYTLDSPLHF.